A selection of T cell receptor beta chains follows, all from one sample in a study of T-cell reconstitution after alpha-beta-depleted transplantation in children. TCRdb redid the calling of the PCR reads with MiXCR, one entry per CDR3 protein. The top ten clones hold around 2% of a sample with 450,000 to 600,000 distinct CDR3 sequences, about 11% of them seen once. Sequenced here: PBMCs, sampled before TCRalphabeta/CD19-depleted stem cell transplant. These receptors were collected from a child aged 2 to 9 with inherited bone marrow failure, due to receive a stem cell transplant. Both conserved end residues are part of each CDR3. The D gene is left open where the match is weak. Clone size appears in some rows only: once, few, many, or a class for an expanded clone.

j_call v_call d_call cdr3_length clone_size cdr3_aa cdr3_nt
TRBJ2-1 TRBV6-1 TRBD2 15 - CASTNTGGSYNEQFF TGTGCCAGCACTAATACCGGGGGGAGCTACAATGAGCAGTTCTTC
TRBJ2-1 TRBV4-1 TRBD2 18 many CASSQDVLAGGPNNEQFF TGCGCCAGCAGCCAAGATGTCCTAGCGGGAGGGCCCAACAATGAGCAGTTCTTC
TRBJ1-2 TRBV12-3/TRBV12-4 TRBD1 14 many CASSPGTGSYGYTF TGTGCCAGCAGCCCGGGGACAGGGAGCTATGGCTACACCTTC
TRBJ2-2 TRBV23-1 TRBD2 20 - CASSQVAELAGHVNTGELFF TGCGCCAGCAGTCAAGTGGCCGAACTAGCGGGCCACGTGAACACCGGGGAGCTGTTTTTT
TRBJ1-1 TRBV12-3/TRBV12-4 TRBD1 16 few CASSLGTGSFYTEAFF TGTGCCAGCAGTTTAGGGACAGGGAGTTTCTACACTGAAGCTTTCTTT
TRBJ1-3 TRBV27 - 14 - CASSPQRAGNTIYF TGTGCCAGCAGTCCGCAGAGGGCTGGAAACACCATATATTTT
TRBJ2-7 TRBV3-1 TRBD2 15 many CASSLTSGGIYEQYF TGTGCCAGCAGTCTTACTAGCGGAGGGATCTACGAGCAGTACTTC
TRBJ2-6 TRBV7-9 - 16 many CASSLSRGTGANVLTF TGTGCCAGCAGCTTAAGCAGGGGAACCGGGGCCAACGTCCTGACTTTC
TRBJ2-1 TRBV15 - 15 many CATSRDGEAIDEQFF TGTGCCACCAGCAGAGATGGTGAAGCGATCGATGAGCAGTTCTTC
TRBJ2-7 TRBV7-2 TRBD2 15 many CASSPWTSGTYEQYF TGTGCCAGCAGCCCCTGGACTAGCGGGACCTACGAGCAGTACTTC
TRBJ2-7 TRBV21-1 - 15 - CASTLGTGVNYEQYF TGTGCCAGCACTCTGGGGACAGGGGTCAACTACGAGCAGTACTTC
TRBJ2-1 TRBV7-9 TRBD1 14 many CASSYGQGGNEQFF TGTGCCAGCAGCTACGGACAGGGTGGCAATGAGCAGTTCTTC
TRBJ2-1 TRBV29-1 - 13 many CSVAPLRYNEQFF TGCAGCGTTGCTCCCCTGAGGTACAATGAGCAGTTCTTC